These 28 T cell receptor beta chains were sequenced from one sample in a study of blood T cell repertoires in COVID-19. This table comes from immunoSEQ multiplex PCR, and its TCRdb copy is limited to in-frame clones, with some not included. The table shows fewer than 110,000 clones, with around nine tenths occurring only once. Sequenced input: peripheral blood. Every receptor here comes from a woman aged 80 or over in a cohort sampled during active COVID-19.

The chain uses TRBV28 and TRBJ2-3, with D perhaps TRBD2 (6 bases). Germline-derived CDR1 and CDR2 are MDHEN and SYDVKM. V gave up 3 bases and J gave up 0 bases, with 13 bases separating them. There are 16 residues in the CDR3. The CDR3 nucleotides are TGTGCCAGCAGTTTGCGCCGCAGCGGGAGCACAGATACGCAGTATTTT. Translation gives CASSLRRSGSTDTQYF. Complete variable domain (other parts from reference TRBV28 and TRBJ2-3): DVKVTQSSRYLVKRTGEKVFLECVQDMDHENMFWYRQDPGLGLRLIYFSYDVKMKEKGDIPEGYSVSREKKERFSLILESASTNQTSMYLCASSLRRSGSTDTQYFGPGTRLTVL.

The chain employs TRBV24-1 and TRBJ2-3, with TRBD2 matching over 10 bases. Germline loops: CDR1 KGHDR, CDR2 SFDVKD. V dropped 9 bases and J dropped 2; count of bases not matched to a gene: 7. This CDR3 comprises 15 residues. CDR3 amino acids: CATPELAGNTDTQYF. DNA of the CDR3: TGTGCCACCCCGGAACTAGCGGGGAACACAGATACGCAGTATTTT.

The gene calls are TRBV28 and TRBJ1-2; TRBD1 aligns across 8 bases. The trim removed 6 bases at V and 7 bases at J, leaving 10 bases unmatched. From germline, CDR1 is MDHEN and CDR2 SYDVKM. The CDR3 is 14 amino acids. CDR3 nucleotide sequence: TGTGCCAGCAGCAGATCACAGGGGGAACGTGGCTACACCTTC. Protein: CASSRSQGERGYTF.

The chain couples TRBV18 to TRBJ2-1, with TRBD1 identical over 7 bases. Per the germline V gene, CDR1 is KGHSH and CDR2 is LQKENI. This CDR3 is built from 11 residues. The ends lost 4 bases at V and 10 bases at J; junction bases unmatched: 1. CDR3 region: CASSQGQEQFF. In nucleotides, the CDR3 is TGTGCCAGCTCACAGGGACAGGAGCAGTTCTTC.

The chain combines TRBV5-6 with TRBJ2-1; D remains unclear. This CDR3 has 13 residues. The germline gives CDR1 SGHDT, CDR2 YYEEEE. The V end was cut by 0 bases, the J end by 8 bases, with 9 bases between. CDR3 coding DNA: TGTGCCAGCAGCTTGGTACACATGGATGAGCAGTTCTTC. Protein: CASSLVHMDEQFF.

This sequence joins TRBV23-1 and TRBJ2-3, with TRBD2 matching 8 bases. TRBV23-1 is designated an ORF whose function remains uncertain. The CDR3 sequence is 17 residues long. After removal of 7 bases from V and 6 bases from J, the junction contained 18 bases not matched to a gene. The CDR3 reads CASKISWLAGLGDTQYF. The CDR3 DNA follows: TGCGCCAGCAAGATATCCTGGCTAGCGGGCCTGGGGGATACGCAGTATTTT.

The chain has TRBV2 and TRBJ2-1; 10 bases map to TRBD1. Germline loops: CDR1 SNHLY, CDR2 FYNNEI. The CDR3 totals 14 residues. With V trimmed by 8 bases and J by 3 bases, 4 bases remained unmatched. CDR3 sequence (DNA): TGTGCCAGCCTCCGGGACAGGGGCTACAATGAGCAGTTCTTC. Protein sequence: CASLRDRGYNEQFF.

The chain has TRBV7-9 and TRBJ1-4; 10 bases match TRBD1. The CDR3 sequence is 20 residues long. CDR1 and CDR2 (germline): SEHNR, FQNEAQ (reference sequence). Germline trimming cut 5 bases from V and 0 bases from J; bases unmatched to any gene: 15. CDR3: CASSIRKLLGTGATNEKLFF. In DNA, the CDR3 is TGTGCCAGCAGCATTAGGAAGTTACTCGGGACAGGGGCAACTAATGAAAAACTGTTTTTT.

The chain carries TRBV5-1 and TRBJ1-2; D unresolved. The CDR3 is 13 residues long. Germline V gives CDR1 SGHRS, CDR2 YFSETQ. Trimming removed 3 bases from V and 4 bases from J, with 10 bases in between. The CDR3 DNA reads as TGCGCCAGCAGCTCTGAGGCCCTCTATGGCTACACCTTC. Translating gives CASSSEALYGYTF.

The J gene is TRBJ2-7, the V gene TRBV7-8; D may be TRBD2 (5 bases). The CDR3 length is 16 residues. Germline values: CDR1 SGHVS, CDR2 FQNEAQ. V was pared by 4 bases and J by 6 bases, with 22 bases between. CDR3 amino acids: CASSSGLPQLSGEQYF. The CDR3 DNA follows: TGTGCCAGCAGCTCCGGGTTACCCCAACTCAGCGGCGAGCAGTACTTC. The entire variable domain, with the rest obtained from reference TRBV7-8 and TRBJ2-7, is as follows: GAGVSQSPRYKVAKRGQDVALRCDPISGHVSLFWYQQALGQGPEFLTYFQNEAQLDKSGLPSDRFFAERPEGSVSTLKIQRTQQEDSAVYLCASSSGLPQLSGEQYFGPGTRLTVT.

V gene TRBV19 combines with J gene TRBJ1-5, with 7 bases lining up with TRBD1. The trim removed 4 bases at V and 2 bases at J, leaving 8 bases unmatched. Germline CDR1 reads LNHDA; CDR2 reads SQIVND (reference sequence). The CDR3 length is 16 residues. CDR3 nucleotides: TGTGCCAGTAGTACGGCGAAGACAGGGCGCAATCAGCCCCAGCATTTT. Translation gives CASSTAKTGRNQPQHF.

The V and J genes are TRBV28 and TRBJ2-1; D gene unclear. CDR3 size: 15 residues. Germline CDR1 and CDR2: MDHEN and SYDVKM. Trimming took 4 bases from V and 8 from J, leaving 18 bases between them. In nucleotides, the CDR3 is TGTGCCAGCAGTTCCGGATACTTTGACTCCCATGAGCAGTTCTTC. It encodes CASSSGYFDSHEQFF.

This clone was seen a single time. The junction departs from the called germline gene at one end, perhaps through a read error. The chain recombines TRBV18 with TRBJ1-1; 8 nucleotides agree with TRBD1. CDR1 is KGHSH and CDR2 is LQKENI in the germline V gene. The CDR3 contains 14 residues. CDR3 sequence reads: CASSPQGVVTEAFF. As DNA, the CDR3 is TGTGCCAGCTCCCCACAGGGGGTAGTCACTGAAGCTTTCTTT.

In its sample, this clone was seen once. The V call is TRBV7-2, the J call TRBJ2-3; D perhaps matches TRBD2 (7 bases). The CDR3 loop spans 16 amino acids. V was clipped by 4 bases and J by 6 bases, with 20 bases between them. CDR1 is SGHTA, CDR2 FQGNSA, per germline. DNA of the CDR3: TGTGCCAGCAGCTACAATTTTATGGGGGGGGCGGATACGCAGTATTTT. Its protein is CASSYNFMGGADTQYF. Using reference TRBV7-2 and TRBJ2-3 for the parts outside the CDR3, the full variable domain is GAGVSQSPSNKVTEKGKDVELRCDPISGHTALYWYRQSLGQGLEFLIYFQGNSAPDKSGLPSDRFSAERTGGSVSTLTIQRTQQEDSAVYLCASSYNFMGGADTQYFGPGTRLTVL.

V gene TRBV28 combines with J gene TRBJ2-1; D might be TRBD1 (5 bases). Germline lookup yields CDR1 MDHEN and CDR2 SYDVKM. The CDR3 is 15 amino acids. With 3 bases removed from V and 3 bases from J, the gap between germline ends came to 12 bases. CDR3 residues: CASSFSGNLYNEQFF. CDR3 DNA: TGTGCCAGCAGTTTTTCAGGGAACCTCTACAATGAGCAGTTCTTC.

The chain carries TRBV5-5 and TRBJ1-5; possible D gene TRBD1, 5 bases. In germline, CDR1 is SGHKS, CDR2 YYEKEE (reference sequence). V lost 0 bases and J lost 9, with 16 bases in between. CDR3 size: 15 residues. CDR3: CASSLEWQGYRPQHF. CDR3 DNA: TGTGCCAGCAGCTTGGAATGGCAGGGCTATCGGCCCCAGCATTTT.

J is TRBJ1-2 and V is TRBV27, with 8 bases aligning to TRBD1. With 5 bases clipped from V and 4 bases from J, the junction kept 9 bases outside the gene matches. CDR1 is MNHEY, CDR2 SMNVEV, per germline (reference sequence). The CDR3 has 15 residues. CDR3 in amino acids: CASSPQGDRFYGYTF. The DNA for the CDR3 is TGTGCCAGCAGTCCACAGGGGGACAGGTTCTATGGCTACACCTTC.

The rearrangement links TRBV19 to TRBJ2-7, with 8 positions matching TRBD1. Trimming cost V 5 bases and J 5 bases; bases outside gene matches: 11. Germline CDR1 and CDR2: LNHDA and SQIVND (reference sequence). The length of the CDR3 is 15 residues. In DNA form, the CDR3 reads TGTGCCAGTAGTCCAAAGACAGGGGCGTTGCACGAGCAGTACTTC. Translated, it gives CASSPKTGALHEQYF.

This rearrangement joins TRBV5-1 to TRBJ2-7; D might be TRBD2 (6 bases). Germline CDR1 and CDR2: SGHRS and YFSETQ. The CDR3 runs to 13 residues. Trimming left V 4 bases short and J 2 bases short, with 10 bases between. The CDR3 region is CASSRSGTYEQYF. Here the CDR3 DNA reads TGCGCCAGCAGCCGTAGCGGTACCTACGAGCAGTACTTC.

The chain links TRBV11-2 to TRBJ2-1; 7 positions match TRBD2. CDR3 length equals 16 residues. V lost 6 bases, J lost 5 bases, and 13 bases stayed unmatched. Germline loops: CDR1 SGHAT, CDR2 FQNNGV. The CDR3 region is CASREITSARDNEQFF. The DNA of the CDR3 is TGTGCCAGCAGAGAAATCACTAGCGCCCGGGACAATGAGCAGTTCTTC. Full variable domain (rest looked up from reference TRBV11-2 and TRBJ2-1): EAGVAQSPRYKIIEKRQSVAFWCNPISGHATLYWYQQILGQGPKLLIQFQNNGVVDDSQLPKDRFSAERLKGVDSTLKIQPAKLEDSAVYLCASREITSARDNEQFFGPGTRLTVL.

This chain uses TRBV24-1 with TRBJ2-3; D call uncertain. The CDR3 contains 14 residues. V lost 2 bases to trimming and J lost 3 bases, with 8 bases between them. Germline CDR1 and CDR2: KGHDR and SFDVKD. CDR3 protein: CATSDSGRTDTQYF. The CDR3 coding sequence is TGTGCCACCAGTGATTCGGGTCGTACAGATACGCAGTATTTT.

The chain has TRBV9 and TRBJ2-3; TRBD1 might be the D (5 bases). CDR1 and CDR2 (germline): SGDLS, YYNGEE. The CDR3 length is 15 residues. The ends were cut back, 3 bases at V and 2 bases at J, with 13 bases in the middle. The chain's CDR3 is CASSARQSPTDTQYF. The CDR3 nucleotides read TGTGCCAGCAGCGCAAGACAGTCTCCCACAGATACGCAGTATTTT.

The rearrangement joins TRBV7-9 to TRBJ1-4; a weak D match, TRBD1 (5 bases). Germline V gives CDR1 SEHNR, CDR2 FQNEAQ (reference sequence). V lost 3 bases and J 5 bases, leaving 10 bases between the germline ends. This CDR3 spans 14 amino acids. CDR3 residues: CASSFRAGNEKLFF. The CDR3, as DNA: TGTGCCAGCAGCTTTAGGGCAGGGAATGAAAAACTGTTTTTT.

This clone was seen only once. V gene TRBV20-1 combines with J gene TRBJ2-7; a possible D gene is TRBD2 (6 bases). Per the germline V gene, CDR1 is DFQATT and CDR2 is SNEGSKA (reference sequence). V dropped 1 base and J dropped 5 bases, with 6 bases sitting between them. The CDR3 has 11 residues. DNA for the CDR3: TGCAGTGCTAGAGGACTAGACGAGCAGTACTTC. Protein: CSARGLDEQYF.

The CDR3 nucleotides read TGTGCCAGCAGCCAACCGGACTTATACGTAGAGCAGTACTTC. Its protein is CASSQPDLYVEQYF. V usage is TRBV3-1 (or the pseudogene TRBV3-2) and J usage is TRBJ2-7, with D possibly being TRBD2 (5 bases). Germline V gene lookup returns CDR1 LGHDT and CDR2 YNNKEL (reference sequence). V lost 2 bases and J 7 bases, leaving 15 bases between the germline ends. The CDR3 is 14 residues long.

The J gene is TRBJ2-1, the V gene TRBV7-3, with a tentative D call TRBD2 (6 bases). The CDR3 consists of 15 residues. V dropped 5 bases and J dropped 7 bases, with 18 bases sitting between them. The germline gives CDR1 SGHTA, CDR2 FQGTGA. DNA of the CDR3: TGTGCCAGCAGCCCCCCGGGGGTAGGAAGGAATGAGCAGTTCTTC. Residues: CASSPPGVGRNEQFF. Drawing the rest from reference TRBV7-3 and TRBJ2-1, the complete variable domain is GAGVSQTPSNKVTEKGKYVELRCDPISGHTALYWYRQSLGQGPEFLIYFQGTGAADDSGLPNDRFFAVRPEGSVSTLKIQRTERGDSAVYLCASSPPGVGRNEQFFGPGTRLTVL.

The chain employs TRBV5-1 and TRBJ2-7; D perhaps matches TRBD2 (6 bases). Trimming left V 4 bases short and J 6 bases short, with 20 bases between. This CDR3 has 15 residues. Germline V gives CDR1 SGHRS, CDR2 YFSETQ. CDR3: CASSEGGTSHSEQYF. The CDR3 DNA follows: TGCGCCAGCAGCGAGGGCGGGACGTCCCATTCCGAGCAGTACTTC.

The chain links TRBV7-6 to TRBJ2-1; 8 nucleotides match TRBD2. Germline CDR1 and CDR2: SGHVS and FNYEAQ. V lost 0 bases, J lost 8 bases, and 12 bases stayed unmatched. The CDR3 is 17 amino acids. CDR3 region: CASSLARGAGAEDEQFF. The DNA of the CDR3 is TGTGCCAGCAGCTTAGCGAGAGGAGCGGGAGCTGAGGATGAGCAGTTCTTC.